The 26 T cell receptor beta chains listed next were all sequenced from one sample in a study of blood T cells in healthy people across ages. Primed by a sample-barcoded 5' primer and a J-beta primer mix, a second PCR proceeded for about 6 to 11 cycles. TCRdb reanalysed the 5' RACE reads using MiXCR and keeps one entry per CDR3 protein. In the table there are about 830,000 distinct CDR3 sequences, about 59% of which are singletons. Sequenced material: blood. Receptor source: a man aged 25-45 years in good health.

In DNA form, the CDR3 reads TGTGCCAGCAGCGTGGCCGGGGAATCCGATCAGCCCCAGCATTTT. This gives the protein CASSVAGESDQPQHF. The genes are TRBV9 and TRBJ1-5, with D hard to call. The V end was cut by 2 bases, the J end by 5 bases, with 14 bases between. The CDR3 has 15 residues. Per the germline V gene, CDR1 is SGDLS and CDR2 is YYNGEE.

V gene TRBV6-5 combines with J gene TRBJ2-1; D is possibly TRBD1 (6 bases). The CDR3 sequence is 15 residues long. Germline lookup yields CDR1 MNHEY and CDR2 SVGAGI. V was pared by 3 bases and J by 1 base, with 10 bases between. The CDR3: CASSYRQVSYNEQFF. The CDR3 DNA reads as TGTGCCAGCAGTTATCGACAGGTTTCCTACAATGAGCAGTTCTTC.

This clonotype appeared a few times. CDR3 nucleotides: TGTGCCAGCGGGCAGGAGTTTAATTCACCCCTCCACTTT. It yields the protein CASGQEFNSPLHF. V usage is TRBV11-1 and J usage is TRBJ1-6, with no clear D. This CDR3 comprises 13 residues. The V and J ends lost 8 bases and 6 bases respectively, with 11 bases between them. Germline assignment: CDR1 SGHAT and CDR2 FQDESV (reference sequence).

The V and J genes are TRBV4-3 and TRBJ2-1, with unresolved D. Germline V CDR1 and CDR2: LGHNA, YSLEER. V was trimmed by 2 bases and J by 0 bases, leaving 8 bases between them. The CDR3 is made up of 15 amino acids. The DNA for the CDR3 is TGCGCCAGCAGCCAAAGCTCCTCCTCCTACAATGAGCAGTTCTTC. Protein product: CASSQSSSSYNEQFF.

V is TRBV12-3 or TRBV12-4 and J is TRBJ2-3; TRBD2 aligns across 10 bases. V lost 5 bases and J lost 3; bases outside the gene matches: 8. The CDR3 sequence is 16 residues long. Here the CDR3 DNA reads TGTGCCAGCAGTCCCGAGCGGGGGGGTAGGACAGATACGCAGTATTTT. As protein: CASSPERGGRTDTQYF.

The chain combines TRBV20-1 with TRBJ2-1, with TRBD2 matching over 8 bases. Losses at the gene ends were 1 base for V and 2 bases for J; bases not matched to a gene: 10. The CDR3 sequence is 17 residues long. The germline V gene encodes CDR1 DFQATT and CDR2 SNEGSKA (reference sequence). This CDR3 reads CSARVRGDLFTYNEQFF. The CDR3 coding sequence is TGCAGTGCTAGAGTGCGGGGGGACTTGTTTACCTACAATGAGCAGTTCTTC.

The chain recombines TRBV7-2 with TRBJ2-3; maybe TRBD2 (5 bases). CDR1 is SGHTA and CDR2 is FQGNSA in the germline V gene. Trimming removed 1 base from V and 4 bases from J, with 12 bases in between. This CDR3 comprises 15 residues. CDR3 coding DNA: TGTGCCAGCAGCTTAGGAGGGCAGGTGGCAGATACGCAGTATTTT. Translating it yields CASSLGGQVADTQYF.

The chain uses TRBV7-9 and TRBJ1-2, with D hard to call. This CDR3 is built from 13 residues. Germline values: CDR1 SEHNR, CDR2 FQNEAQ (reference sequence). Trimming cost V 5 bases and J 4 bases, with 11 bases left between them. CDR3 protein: CASSRDLIYGYTF. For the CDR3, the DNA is TGTGCCAGCAGCCGAGATCTCATCTATGGCTACACCTTC.

In DNA, the CDR3 is TGTGCTAGTGGTTCAGGGGCAGATACGCAGTATTTT. It is translated as CASGSGADTQYF. The chain recombines TRBV12-5 with TRBJ2-3; TRBD1 might be the D (6 bases). Per germline, CDR1 LGHNT and CDR2 FRNRAP. This CDR3 contains 12 residues. V shed 4 bases and J shed 4 bases, with 6 bases lying between them.

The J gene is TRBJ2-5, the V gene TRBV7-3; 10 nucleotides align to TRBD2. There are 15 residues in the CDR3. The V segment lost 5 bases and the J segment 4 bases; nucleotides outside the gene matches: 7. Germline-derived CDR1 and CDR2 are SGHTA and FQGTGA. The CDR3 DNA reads TGTGCCAGCAGCATCTTAGCGGGGGGCAGAGAGACCCAGTACTTC. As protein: CASSILAGGRETQYF.

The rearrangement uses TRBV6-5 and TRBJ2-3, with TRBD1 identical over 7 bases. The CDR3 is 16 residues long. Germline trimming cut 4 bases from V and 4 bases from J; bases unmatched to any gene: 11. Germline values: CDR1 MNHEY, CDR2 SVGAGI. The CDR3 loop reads CASSSNDRAFSDTQYF. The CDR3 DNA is TGTGCCAGCAGTTCGAACGACAGGGCGTTTTCAGATACGCAGTATTTT.

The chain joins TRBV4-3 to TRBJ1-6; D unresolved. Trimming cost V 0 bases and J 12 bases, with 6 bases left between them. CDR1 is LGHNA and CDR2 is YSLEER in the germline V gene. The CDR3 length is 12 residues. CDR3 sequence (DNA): TGCGCCAGCAGCCAAGATGGCGGACCCCTCCACTTT. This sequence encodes CASSQDGGPLHF.

The CDR3 sequence is CASSYASRIRQGYGYTF. CDR3 sequence (DNA): TGTGCCAGCAGTTACGCCTCTCGAATCCGGCAGGGGTATGGCTACACCTTC. V is TRBV6-2 or TRBV6-3 and J is TRBJ1-2, with a tentative D call TRBD1 (6 bases). Per the germline V gene, CDR1 is MNHEY and CDR2 is SVGEGT. V was clipped by 2 bases and J by 5 bases, with 21 bases between them. The CDR3 loop spans 17 amino acids.

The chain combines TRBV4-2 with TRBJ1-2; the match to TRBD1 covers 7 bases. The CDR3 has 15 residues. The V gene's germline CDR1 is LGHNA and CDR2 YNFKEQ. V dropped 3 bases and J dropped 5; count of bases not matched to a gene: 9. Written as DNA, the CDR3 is TGTGCCAGCAGCCACAGGGACAGCCTAAGTTATGGCTACACCTTC. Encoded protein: CASSHRDSLSYGYTF.

CDR3 nucleotides: TGCAGTGCTAGAGCTTTGTCGGGACTAGAAACGACCCAGTACTTC. Encoded protein: CSARALSGLETTQYF. The gene calls are TRBV20-1 and TRBJ2-5, with 8 bases lining up with TRBD2. The CDR3 is 15 residues long. Germline loops: CDR1 DFQATT, CDR2 SNEGSKA (reference sequence). The junction had 11 bases not matched to a gene; V was cut back by 1 base and J by 7 bases.

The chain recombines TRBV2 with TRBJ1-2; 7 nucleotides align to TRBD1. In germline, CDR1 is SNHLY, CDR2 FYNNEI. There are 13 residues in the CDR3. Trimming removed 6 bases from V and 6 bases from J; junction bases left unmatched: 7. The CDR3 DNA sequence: TGTGCCAGCAGGAGGGGGCAGGGGGATGGCTACACCTTC. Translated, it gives CASRRGQGDGYTF.

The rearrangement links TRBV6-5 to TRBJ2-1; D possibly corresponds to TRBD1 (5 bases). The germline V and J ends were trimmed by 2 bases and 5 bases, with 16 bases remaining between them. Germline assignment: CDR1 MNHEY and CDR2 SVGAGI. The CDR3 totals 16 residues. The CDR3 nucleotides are TGTGCCAGCAGTTACCCAATCCCTGGGGCGGACAATGAGCAGTTCTTC. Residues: CASSYPIPGADNEQFF.

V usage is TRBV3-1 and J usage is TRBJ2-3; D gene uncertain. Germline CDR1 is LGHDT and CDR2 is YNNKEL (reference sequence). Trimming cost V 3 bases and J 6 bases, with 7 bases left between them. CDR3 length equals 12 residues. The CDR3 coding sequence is TGTGCCAGCAGCCAGATTTTTGATACGCAGTATTTT. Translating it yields CASSQIFDTQYF.

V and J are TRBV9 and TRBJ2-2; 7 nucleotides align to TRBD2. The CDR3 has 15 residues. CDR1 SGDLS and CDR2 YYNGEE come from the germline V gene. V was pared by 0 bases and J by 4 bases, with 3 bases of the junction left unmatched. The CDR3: CASSVALAGTGELFF. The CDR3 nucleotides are TGTGCCAGCAGCGTAGCATTAGCGGGCACCGGGGAGCTGTTTTTT.

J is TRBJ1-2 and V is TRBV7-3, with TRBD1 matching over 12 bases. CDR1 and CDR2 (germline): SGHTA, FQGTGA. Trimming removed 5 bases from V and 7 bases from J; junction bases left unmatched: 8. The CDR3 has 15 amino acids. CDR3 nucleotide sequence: TGTGCCAGCAGCCCGATGGGACAGGGGGCCGGTGGCTACACCTTC. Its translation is CASSPMGQGAGGYTF.

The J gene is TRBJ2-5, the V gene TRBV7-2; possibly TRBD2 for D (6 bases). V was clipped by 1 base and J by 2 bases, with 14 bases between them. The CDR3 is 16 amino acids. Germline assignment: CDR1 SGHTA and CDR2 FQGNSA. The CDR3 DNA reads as TGTGCCAGCAGCTTAGGGGTTTTGACTAGACAAGAGACCCAGTACTTC. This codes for CASSLGVLTRQETQYF.

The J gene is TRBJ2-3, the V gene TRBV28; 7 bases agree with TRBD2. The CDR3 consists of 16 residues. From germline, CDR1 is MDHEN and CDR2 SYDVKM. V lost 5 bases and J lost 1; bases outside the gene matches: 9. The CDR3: CASSLTGGRGTDTQYF. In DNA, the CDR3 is TGTGCCAGCAGTCTCACGGGAGGCAGGGGCACAGATACGCAGTATTTT.

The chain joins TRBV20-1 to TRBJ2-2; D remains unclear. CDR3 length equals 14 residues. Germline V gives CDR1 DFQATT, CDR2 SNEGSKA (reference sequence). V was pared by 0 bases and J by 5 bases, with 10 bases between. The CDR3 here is CSARDSRDTGELFF. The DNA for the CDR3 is TGCAGTGCTAGAGATTCGCGAGATACCGGGGAGCTGTTTTTT.

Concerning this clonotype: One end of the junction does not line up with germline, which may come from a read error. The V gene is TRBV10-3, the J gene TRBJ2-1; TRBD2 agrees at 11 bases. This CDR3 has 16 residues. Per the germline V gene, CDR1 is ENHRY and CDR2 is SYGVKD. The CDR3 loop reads CAISEYASGGPNEQFF. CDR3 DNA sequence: TGTGCTATCAGTGAGTACGCTAGCGGGGGGCCCAATGAGCAGTTCTTC.

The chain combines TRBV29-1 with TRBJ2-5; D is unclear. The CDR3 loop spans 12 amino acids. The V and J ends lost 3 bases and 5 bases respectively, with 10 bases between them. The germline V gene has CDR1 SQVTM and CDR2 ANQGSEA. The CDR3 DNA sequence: TGCAGCGTTGACTCAGTCGCGGAGACCCAGTACTTC. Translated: CSVDSVAETQYF.

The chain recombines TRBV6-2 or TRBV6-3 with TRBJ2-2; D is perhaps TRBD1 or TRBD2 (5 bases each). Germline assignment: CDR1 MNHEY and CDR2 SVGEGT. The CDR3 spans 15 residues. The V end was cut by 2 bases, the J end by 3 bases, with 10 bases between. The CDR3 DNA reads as TGTGCCAGCAGTTACGAGGGGCCGGACACCGGGGAGCTGTTTTTT. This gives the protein CASSYEGPDTGELFF.